The clone carrying this TCR beta chain was counted ten times or more. Its target is not known. This sample was taken from a study of CD8 T cells in ankylosing spondylitis. MiXCR, applied by TCRdb to the 5' RACE reads, yields one record per CDR3 protein. The top ten clones hold over 9% of a sample with about 130,000 distinct CDR3 sequences, 6% to 8.5% of them seen once. The CDR3 is made up of 14 amino acids. Looked up from germline, CDR1 is DFQATT and CDR2 is SNEGSKA (reference sequence). V lost 2 bases, J lost 1 base, and 11 bases lay in between. Study-level findings and limits: Disease-linked clones were reportedly significantly enriched in matched ankylosing spondylitis synovial fluid.

Sequenced sample: blood, either unsorted or a sorted T cell fraction (not recorded which). This sequence originates from a male donor with ankylosing spondylitis or in good health (not recorded which). The rearrangement links TRBV20-1 to TRBJ1-1; D perhaps matches TRBD1 (6 bases). The CDR3 loop is CSARWGAGNTEAFF. The CDR3, as DNA: TGCAGTGCTAGATGGGGGGCCGGGAACACTGAAGCTTTCTTT.